This T cell receptor (beta chain) stems from a study of blood T cell repertoires in COVID-19. Overall study: The origin of the acute and convalescent COVID-19 samples was the United States, Italy and Spain. PBMCs, B-cell-depleted T cells, or T cells were the source of the cDNA or gDNA that made up the material.

As originally analysed: Reference gene primer amplification in the assay estimated nucleated cell counts. Method: immunoSEQ multiplex PCR; TCRdb's copy keeps in-frame clones and lacks some. The V and J calls and clone size are taken from that table; D and trimming were inferred from the DNA. In the table there are over 150,000 clones, around 84% of which are singletons. Sequencing was performed on peripheral blood. The clonotype comes from a man aged 50 to 60 with active or convalescent COVID-19.

CDR3 DNA: TGTGCCACTTACCAACCGGGACAGGGCACCTACGAGCAGTACTTC. It translates to CATYQPGQGTYEQYF. V and J are TRBV6-5 and TRBJ2-7, with 9 bases identical to TRBD1. This CDR3 contains 15 residues. From germline, CDR1 is MNHEY and CDR2 SVGAGI. The junction had 12 bases not matched to a gene; V was cut back by 10 bases and J by 2 bases.